These 10 T cell receptor beta chains were all obtained from the same sample, sequenced in a study of cytomegalovirus exposure and HLA in healthy donors. Primers for the PCR totalled 60 Vbeta and 13 Jbeta. Assay: immunoSEQ multiplex PCR; the TCRdb copy retains only in-frame clones and omits some. This sample yields roughly 170,000 clones, of which about 83% are seen a single time; 4.8% belongs to the top ten. Source material: PBMCs. These receptors were taken from a girl aged 5 to 17 in good health and CMV-seropositive.

The CDR3 sequence is CASSIGQGANYGYTF. The CDR3 bases are TGTGCCAGCAGTATAGGACAGGGAGCTAACTATGGCTACACCTTC. This chain joins TRBV27 and TRBJ1-2; 8 bases fit TRBD1. The CDR3 loop spans 15 amino acids. From germline, CDR1 is MNHEY and CDR2 SMNVEV (reference sequence). V dropped 5 bases and J dropped 0; count of bases not matched to a gene: 5.

This sequence joins TRBV27 and TRBJ2-7; 11 nucleotides line up with TRBD2. Germline V gene lookup returns CDR1 MNHEY and CDR2 SMNVEV (reference sequence). This CDR3 spans 19 amino acids. The V segment lost 0 bases and the J segment 4 bases; nucleotides outside the gene matches: 14. CDR3 DNA sequence: TGTGCCAGCAGTTTATCGTGGCTAGCGGGGGGCCTAGCGGGGTACGAGCAGTACTTC. It specifies CASSLSWLAGGLAGYEQYF.

Comments on this clone: Other nucleotide sequences from this sample produce the same CDR3. The rearrangement links TRBV5-1 to TRBJ1-2; possible D gene TRBD1, 5 bases. The V end lost 0 bases, the J end lost 1 base, and 13 bases lay between the germline ends. The germline CDR1 and CDR2 sequences are SGHRS and YFSETQ. There are 16 residues in the CDR3. The CDR3 region has the DNA TGCGCCAGCAGCTTGGCCGGGGGAGAGAATAACTATGGCTACACCTTC. Translation gives CASSLAGGENNYGYTF.

The J gene is TRBJ2-5, the V gene TRBV14; D gene ambiguous. This CDR3 is built from 15 residues. V gave up 4 bases and J gave up 4 bases, with 16 bases separating them. Germline V CDR1 and CDR2: SGHDN, FVKESK. DNA of the CDR3: TGTGCCAGCAGCCCCCAACAAAACCAGGCAGAGACCCAGTACTTC. It is translated as CASSPQQNQAETQYF.

V and J are TRBV4-1 and TRBJ1-4; TRBD1 might be the D (6 bases). Per germline, CDR1 MGHRA and CDR2 YSYEKL. Deletions cut 1 base from V and 7 bases from J, with 22 bases between. The length of the CDR3 is 18 residues. For the CDR3, the DNA is TGCGCCAGCAGCCAAGTTATCTCAGTGGGTAGGGGGACTGAAAAACTGTTTTTT. This codes for CASSQVISVGRGTEKLFF.

This chain links TRBV28 with TRBJ1-2; no reliable D call. Germline CDR1 reads MDHEN; CDR2 reads SYDVKM. This CDR3 comprises 11 residues. The V and J ends lost 6 bases and 8 bases respectively, with 10 bases between them. The CDR3 DNA reads TGTGCCAGCAGCGTATTTAGCGGCTACACCTTC. The encoded protein is CASSVFSGYTF.

This rearrangement joins TRBV5-6 to TRBJ2-3, with a tentative D call TRBD2 (6 bases). Trimming removed 5 bases at V and 2 bases at J, with 15 bases between. CDR3 length: 15 amino acids. Germline V gene sequence: CDR1 SGHDT, CDR2 YYEEEE. CDR3 region: CASRDWGVFTDTQYF. Here the CDR3 DNA reads TGTGCCAGCAGGGACTGGGGGGTTTTCACAGATACGCAGTATTTT.

This chain links TRBV2 with TRBJ2-7; TRBD2 aligns across 16 bases. Germline V gene data show CDR1 as SNHLY and CDR2 as FYNNEI. CDR3 length: 15 residues. V gave up 6 bases and J gave up 5 bases; unmatched junction bases: 4. The CDR3 DNA reads TGTGCCAGCAGCGGGACTAGCGGGGGGGGCGACGAGCAGTACTTC. Amino acid sequence: CASSGTSGGGDEQYF. Full variable domain (rest looked up from reference TRBV2 and TRBJ2-7): EPEVTQTPSHQVTQMGQEVILRCVPISNHLYFYWYRQILGQKVEFLVSFYNNEISEKSEIFDDQFSVERPDGSNFTLKIRSTKLEDSAMYFCASSGTSGGGDEQYFGPGTRLTVT.

This sequence joins TRBV10-3 and TRBJ1-1, with TRBD1 identical over 9 bases. There are 13 residues in the CDR3. From germline, CDR1 is ENHRY and CDR2 SYGVKD. J gave up 6 bases and V 10 bases, and 9 bases lay outside the gene matches. The CDR3 is CATEDRGLAEAFF. The CDR3 DNA reads as TGTGCCACCGAGGACAGGGGTCTCGCTGAAGCTTTCTTT.

J is TRBJ2-1 and V is TRBV27; D not certain. CDR1 is MNHEY, CDR2 SMNVEV, per germline (reference sequence). Trimming stripped 3 bases from V and 4 bases from J, with 7 bases between. This CDR3 has 13 residues. Written as DNA, the CDR3 is TGTGCCAGCAGTTTGGCCAGTTACAATGAGCAGTTCTTC. Its protein product is CASSLASYNEQFF.